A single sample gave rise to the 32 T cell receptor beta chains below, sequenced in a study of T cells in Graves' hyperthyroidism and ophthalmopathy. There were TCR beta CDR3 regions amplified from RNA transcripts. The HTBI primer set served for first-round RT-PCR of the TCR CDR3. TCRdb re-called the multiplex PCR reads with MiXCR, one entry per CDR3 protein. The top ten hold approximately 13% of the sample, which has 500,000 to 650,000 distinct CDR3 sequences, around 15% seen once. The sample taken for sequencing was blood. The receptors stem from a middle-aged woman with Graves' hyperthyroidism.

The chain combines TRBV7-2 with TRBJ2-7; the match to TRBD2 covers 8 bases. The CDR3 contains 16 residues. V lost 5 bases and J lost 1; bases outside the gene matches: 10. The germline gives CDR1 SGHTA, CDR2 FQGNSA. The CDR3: CASSLSRSGGSYEQYF. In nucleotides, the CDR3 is TGTGCCAGCAGCCTAAGTAGGAGCGGGGGTTCCTACGAGCAGTACTTC.

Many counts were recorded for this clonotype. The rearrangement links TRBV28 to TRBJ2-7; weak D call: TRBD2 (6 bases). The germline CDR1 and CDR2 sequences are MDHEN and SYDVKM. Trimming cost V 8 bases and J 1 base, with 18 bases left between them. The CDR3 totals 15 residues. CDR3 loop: CASETPISGSYEQYF. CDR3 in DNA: TGTGCCAGCGAGACTCCCATTAGCGGTTCCTACGAGCAGTACTTC. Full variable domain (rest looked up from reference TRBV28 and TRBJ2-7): DVKVTQSSRYLVKRTGEKVFLECVQDMDHENMFWYRQDPGLGLRLIYFSYDVKMKEKGDIPEGYSVSREKKERFSLILESASTNQTSMYLCASETPISGSYEQYFGPGTRLTVT.

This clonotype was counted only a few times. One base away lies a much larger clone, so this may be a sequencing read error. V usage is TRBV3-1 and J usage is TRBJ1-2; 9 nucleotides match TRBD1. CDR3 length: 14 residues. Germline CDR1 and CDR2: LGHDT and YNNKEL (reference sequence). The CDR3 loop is CASGQGTGLSGYTF. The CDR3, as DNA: TGTGCCAGCGGCCAAGGGACAGGGTTGTCTGGCTACACCTTC.

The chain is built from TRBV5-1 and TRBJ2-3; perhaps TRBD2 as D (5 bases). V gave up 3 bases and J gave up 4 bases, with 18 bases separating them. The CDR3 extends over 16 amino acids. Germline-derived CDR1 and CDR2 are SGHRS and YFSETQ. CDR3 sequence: CASSSLALKGADTQYF. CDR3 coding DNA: TGCGCCAGCAGCTCGCTAGCACTGAAAGGAGCAGATACGCAGTATTTT. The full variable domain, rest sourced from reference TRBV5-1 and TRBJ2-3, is KAGVTQTPRYLIKTRGQQVTLSCSPISGHRSVSWYQQTPGQGLQFLFEYFSETQRNKGNFPGRFSGRQFSNSRSEMNVSTLELGDSALYLCASSSLALKGADTQYFGPGTRLTVL.

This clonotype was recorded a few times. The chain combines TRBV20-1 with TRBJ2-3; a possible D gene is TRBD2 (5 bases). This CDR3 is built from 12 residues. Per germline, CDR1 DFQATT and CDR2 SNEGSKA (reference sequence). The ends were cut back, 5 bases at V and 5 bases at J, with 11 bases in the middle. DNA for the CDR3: TGCAGTGCTCCTCCACTAGGAGATACGCAGTATTTT. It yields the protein CSAPPLGDTQYF.

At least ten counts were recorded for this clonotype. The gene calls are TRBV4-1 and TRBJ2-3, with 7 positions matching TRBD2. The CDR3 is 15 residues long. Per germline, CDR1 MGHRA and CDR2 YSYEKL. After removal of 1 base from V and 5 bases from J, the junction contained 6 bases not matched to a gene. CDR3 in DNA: TGCGCCAGCAGCCAAGTTGCGGGAGAGCGAGATACGCAGTATTTT. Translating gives CASSQVAGERDTQYF.

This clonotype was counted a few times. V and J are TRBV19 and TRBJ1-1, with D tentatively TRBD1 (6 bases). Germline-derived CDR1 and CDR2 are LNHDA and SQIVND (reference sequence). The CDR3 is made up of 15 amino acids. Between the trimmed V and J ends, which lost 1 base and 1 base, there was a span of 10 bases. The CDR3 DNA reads TGTGCCAGTAGTATAGGGGACACCCGGAACACTGAAGCTTTCTTT. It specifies CASSIGDTRNTEAFF.

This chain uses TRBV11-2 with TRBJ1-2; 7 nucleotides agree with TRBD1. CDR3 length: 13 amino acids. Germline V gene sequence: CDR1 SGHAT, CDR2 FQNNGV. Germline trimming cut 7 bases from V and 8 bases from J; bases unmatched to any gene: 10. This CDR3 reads CASNPPGGWGYTF. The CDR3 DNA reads TGTGCCAGCAACCCCCCAGGGGGTTGGGGCTACACCTTC.

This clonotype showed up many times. The DNA of the CDR3 is TGTGCCAGCAGCTTGGCCGTGTCGGGGGCTCAAGAGACCCAGTACTTC. Translation gives CASSLAVSGAQETQYF. The V gene is TRBV5-5, the J gene TRBJ2-5; perhaps D is TRBD1 or TRBD2 (6 bases each). The length of the CDR3 is 16 residues. V was pared by 0 bases and J by 2 bases, with 14 bases between. Germline lookup yields CDR1 SGHKS and CDR2 YYEKEE (reference sequence). Using reference TRBV5-5 and TRBJ2-5 for the parts outside the CDR3, the full variable domain is DAGVTQSPTHLIKTRGQQVTLRCSPISGHKSVSWYQQVLGQGPQFIFQYYEKEERGRGNFPDRFSARQFPNYSSELNVNALLLGDSALYLCASSLAVSGAQETQYFGPGTRLLVL.

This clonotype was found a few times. The chain's CDR3 is CSVPGLAGGRGDTQYF. The DNA for the CDR3 is TGCAGTGTTCCGGGACTAGCGGGAGGGCGGGGAGATACGCAGTATTTT. The V call is TRBV20-1, the J call TRBJ2-3; 16 bases match TRBD2. CDR3 length equals 16 residues. Per germline, CDR1 DFQATT and CDR2 SNEGSKA (reference sequence). The J segment lost 5 bases and the V segment lost 7 bases, leaving 9 bases of the junction unmatched.

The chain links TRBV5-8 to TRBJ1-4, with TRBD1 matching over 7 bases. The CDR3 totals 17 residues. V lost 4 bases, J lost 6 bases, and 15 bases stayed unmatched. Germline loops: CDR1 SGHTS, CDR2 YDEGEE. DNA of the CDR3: TGTGCCAGCAGCCTTATAGACAGGGAGAGACTCCATGAAAAACTGTTTTTT. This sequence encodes CASSLIDRERLHEKLFF. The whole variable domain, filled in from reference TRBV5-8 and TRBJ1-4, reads EAGVTQSPTHLIKTRGQQATLRCSPISGHTSVYWYQQALGLGLQFLLWYDEGEERNRGNFPPRFSGRQFPNYSSELNVNALELEDSALYLCASSLIDRERLHEKLFFGSGTQLSVL.

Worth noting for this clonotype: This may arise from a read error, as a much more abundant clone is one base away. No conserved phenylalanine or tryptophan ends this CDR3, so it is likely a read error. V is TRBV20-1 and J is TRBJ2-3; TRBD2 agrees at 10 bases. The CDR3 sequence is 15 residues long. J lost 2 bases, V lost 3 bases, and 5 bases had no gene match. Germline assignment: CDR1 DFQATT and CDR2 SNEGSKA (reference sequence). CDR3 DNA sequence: TGCAGTGCTAGTTTCAGCGGGAGGGACACAGATACGCAGTATCTT. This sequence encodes CSASFSGRDTDTQYL.

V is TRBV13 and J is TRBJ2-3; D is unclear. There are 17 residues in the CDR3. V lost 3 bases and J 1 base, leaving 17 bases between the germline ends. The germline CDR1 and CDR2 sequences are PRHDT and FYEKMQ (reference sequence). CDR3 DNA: TGTGCCAGCAGCTTCGATTCCTGGGCGAGAGGCACAGATACGCAGTATTTT. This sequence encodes CASSFDSWARGTDTQYF.

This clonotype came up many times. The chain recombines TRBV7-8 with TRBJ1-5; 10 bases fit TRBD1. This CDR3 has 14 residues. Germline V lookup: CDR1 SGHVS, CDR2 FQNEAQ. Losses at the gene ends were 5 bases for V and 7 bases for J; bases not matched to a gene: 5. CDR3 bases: TGTGCCAGCAGCCCGACAGGGGGCGGACAGCCCCAGCATTTT. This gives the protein CASSPTGGGQPQHF.

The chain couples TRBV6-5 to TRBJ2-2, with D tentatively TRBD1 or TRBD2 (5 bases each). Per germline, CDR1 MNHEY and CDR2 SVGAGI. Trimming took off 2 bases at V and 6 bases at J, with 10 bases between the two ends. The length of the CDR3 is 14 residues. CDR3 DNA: TGTGCCAGCAGTTACGGGGGACGCGCCGGGGAGCTGTTTTTT. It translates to CASSYGGRAGELFF.

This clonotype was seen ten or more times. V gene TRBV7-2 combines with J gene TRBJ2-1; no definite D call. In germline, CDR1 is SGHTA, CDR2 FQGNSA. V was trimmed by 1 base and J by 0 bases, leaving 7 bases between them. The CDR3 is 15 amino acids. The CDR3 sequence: CASSLVGPSYNEQFF. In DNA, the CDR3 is TGTGCCAGCAGCTTAGTAGGCCCCTCCTACAATGAGCAGTTCTTC. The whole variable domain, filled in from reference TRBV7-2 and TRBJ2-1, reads GAGVSQSPSNKVTEKGKDVELRCDPISGHTALYWYRQSLGQGLEFLIYFQGNSAPDKSGLPSDRFSAERTGGSVSTLTIQRTQQEDSAVYLCASSLVGPSYNEQFFGPGTRLTVL.

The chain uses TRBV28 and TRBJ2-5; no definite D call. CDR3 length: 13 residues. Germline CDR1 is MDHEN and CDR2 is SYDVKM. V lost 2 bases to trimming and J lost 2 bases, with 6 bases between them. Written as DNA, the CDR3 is TGTGCCAGCAGTTTACTACTGCAAGAGACCCAGTACTTC. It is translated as CASSLLLQETQYF.

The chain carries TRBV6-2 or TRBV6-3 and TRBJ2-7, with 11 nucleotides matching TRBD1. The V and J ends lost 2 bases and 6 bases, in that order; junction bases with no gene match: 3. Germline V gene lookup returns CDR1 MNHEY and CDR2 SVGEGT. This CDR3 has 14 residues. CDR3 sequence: CASSYGQGAGEQYF. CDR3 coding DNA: TGTGCCAGCAGTTACGGACAGGGGGCAGGCGAGCAGTACTTC.

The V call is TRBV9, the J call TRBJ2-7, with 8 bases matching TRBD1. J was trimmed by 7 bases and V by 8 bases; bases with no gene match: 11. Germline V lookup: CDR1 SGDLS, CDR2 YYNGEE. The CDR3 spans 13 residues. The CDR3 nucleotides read TGTGCCAGTTCCGGGACAGGACTTGTTGAGCAGTACTTC. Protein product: CASSGTGLVEQYF.

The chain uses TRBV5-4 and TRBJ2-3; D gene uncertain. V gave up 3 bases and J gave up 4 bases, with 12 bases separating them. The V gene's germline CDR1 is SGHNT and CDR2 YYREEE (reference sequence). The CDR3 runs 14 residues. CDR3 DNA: TGTGCCAGCAGCTCAAAGTTGGGCGCAGATACGCAGTATTTT. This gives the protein CASSSKLGADTQYF.

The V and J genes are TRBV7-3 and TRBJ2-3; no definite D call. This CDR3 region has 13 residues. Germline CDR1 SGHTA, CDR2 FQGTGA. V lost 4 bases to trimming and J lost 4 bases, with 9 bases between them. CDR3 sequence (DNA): TGTGCCAGCAGCTCCCGGTTGCCAGATACGCAGTATTTT. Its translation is CASSSRLPDTQYF.

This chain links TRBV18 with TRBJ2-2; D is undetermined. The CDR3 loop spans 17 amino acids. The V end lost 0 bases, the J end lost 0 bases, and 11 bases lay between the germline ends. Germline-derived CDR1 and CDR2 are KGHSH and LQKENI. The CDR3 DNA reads TGTGCCAGCTCACCACCGGGTGGCTTTTCGAACACCGGGGAGCTGTTTTTT. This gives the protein CASSPPGGFSNTGELFF.

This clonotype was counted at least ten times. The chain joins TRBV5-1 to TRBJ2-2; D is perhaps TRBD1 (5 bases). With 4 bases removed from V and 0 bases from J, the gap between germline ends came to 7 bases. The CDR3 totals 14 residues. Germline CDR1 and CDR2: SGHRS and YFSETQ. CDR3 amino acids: CASSQGSNTGELFF. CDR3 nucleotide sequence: TGCGCCAGCAGCCAGGGATCGAACACCGGGGAGCTGTTTTTT.

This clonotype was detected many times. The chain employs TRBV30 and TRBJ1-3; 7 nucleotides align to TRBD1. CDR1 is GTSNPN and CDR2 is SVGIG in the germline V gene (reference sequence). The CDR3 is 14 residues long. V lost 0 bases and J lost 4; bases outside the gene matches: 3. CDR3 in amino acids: CAWSVTGAGNTIYF. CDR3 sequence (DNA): TGTGCCTGGAGTGTTACAGGGGCGGGAAACACCATATATTTT.

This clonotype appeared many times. DNA for the CDR3: TGTGCCAGCAGTGAGGTAGAGGGGGGACAGCCCCAGCATTTT. It is translated as CASSEVEGGQPQHF. The V and J genes are TRBV2 and TRBJ1-5, with D possibly being TRBD1 (6 bases). Trimming took 3 bases from V and 7 from J, leaving 13 bases between them. The CDR3 spans 14 residues. Germline CDR1 and CDR2: SNHLY and FYNNEI.

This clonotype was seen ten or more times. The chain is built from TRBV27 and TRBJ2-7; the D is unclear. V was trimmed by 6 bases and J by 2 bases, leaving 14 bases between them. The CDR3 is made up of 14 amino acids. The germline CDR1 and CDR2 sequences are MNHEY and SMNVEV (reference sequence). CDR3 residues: CASRAPIGPYEQYF. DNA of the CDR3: TGTGCCAGCAGAGCCCCGATCGGGCCCTACGAGCAGTACTTC.

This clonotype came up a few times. The CDR3 here is CAWSVPQETQYF. In nucleotides, the CDR3 is TGTGCCTGGAGTGTACCCCAAGAGACCCAGTACTTC. The V gene is TRBV30, the J gene TRBJ2-5; D not certain. Germline V lookup: CDR1 GTSNPN, CDR2 SVGIG (reference sequence). V was pared by 0 bases and J by 1 base, with 3 bases between. This CDR3 is 12 amino acids long.

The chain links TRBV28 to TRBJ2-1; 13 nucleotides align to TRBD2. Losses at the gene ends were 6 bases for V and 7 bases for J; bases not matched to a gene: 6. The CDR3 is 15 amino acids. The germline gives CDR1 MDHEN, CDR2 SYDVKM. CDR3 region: CASSSGLAGLNEQFF. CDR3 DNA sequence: TGTGCCAGCAGCTCGGGACTAGCGGGATTAAATGAGCAGTTCTTC.

The chain's CDR3 is CSATPRTGDTGELFF. The CDR3 DNA is TGCAGTGCTACCCCCCGGACAGGGGACACCGGGGAGCTGTTTTTT. The V call is TRBV20-1, the J call TRBJ2-2; 9 positions agree with TRBD1. The germline V gene encodes CDR1 DFQATT and CDR2 SNEGSKA (reference sequence). This CDR3 has 15 residues. After removal of 4 bases from V and 3 bases from J, the junction contained 6 bases not matched to a gene.

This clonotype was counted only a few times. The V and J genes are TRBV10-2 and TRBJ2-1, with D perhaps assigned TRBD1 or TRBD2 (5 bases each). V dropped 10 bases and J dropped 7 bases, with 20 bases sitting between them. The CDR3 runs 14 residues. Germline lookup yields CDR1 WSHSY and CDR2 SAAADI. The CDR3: CATMGTGSFNEQFF. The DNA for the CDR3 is TGCGCCACCATGGGGACGGGATCCTTTAATGAGCAGTTCTTC.

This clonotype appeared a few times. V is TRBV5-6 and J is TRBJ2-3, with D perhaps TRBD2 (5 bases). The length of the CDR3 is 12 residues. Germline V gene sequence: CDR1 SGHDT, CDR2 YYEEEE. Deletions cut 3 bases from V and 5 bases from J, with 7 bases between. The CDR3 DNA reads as TGTGCCAGCAGCTCGACTATAGATACGCAGTATTTT. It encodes CASSSTIDTQYF.

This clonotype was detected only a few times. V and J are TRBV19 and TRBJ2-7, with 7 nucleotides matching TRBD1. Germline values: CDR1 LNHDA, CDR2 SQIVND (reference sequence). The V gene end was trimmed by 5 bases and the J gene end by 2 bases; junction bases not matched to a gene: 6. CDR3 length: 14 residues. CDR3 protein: CASSASGQPYEQYF. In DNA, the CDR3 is TGTGCCAGTAGTGCTTCGGGACAGCCCTACGAGCAGTACTTC.